This is a list of T cell receptor beta chains from one sample in a study of shared clonotypes between healthy human individuals. Using immunoSEQ multiplex PCR, the repertoire was profiled, and TCRdb retains in-frame clones only, with some absent. The table has approximately 2.5 million clones, 85% to 95% seen once. Input material: naive CD4+ T cells sorted from blood. These receptors came from a man younger than 35 in good health. CDR3s include the opening cysteine and the closing phenylalanine or tryptophan. The D gene is left open where the match is weak. The size of a clone is reported for some rows only, either as once, few or many, or as a class for expanded clones.

D: -
J: TRBJ1-4
V: TRBV19
size: -
DNA: TGTGCCAGTAGCAGGTCGGGACAAATTCGCCCAACTAATGAAAAACTGTTTTTT
CDR3: CASSRSGQIRPTNEKLFF

D: -
J: TRBJ2-2
V: TRBV25-1
size: -
DNA: TGTGCCAGCAGTGACTACTCCGGGGAGCTGTTTTTT
CDR3: CASSDYSGELFF

D: TRBD2
J: TRBJ2-1
V: TRBV5-1
size: -
DNA: TGCGCCAGCAGCCCTGGGGCGGGGGGCGTCAATGAGCAGTTCTTC
CDR3: CASSPGAGGVNEQFF

D: TRBD1
J: TRBJ1-2
V: TRBV30
size: -
DNA: TGTGCCTGGACTGGACAGGGGAAGGGTGGCTACACCTTC
CDR3: CAWTGQGKGGYTF

D: TRBD1
J: TRBJ1-1
V: TRBV6-1
size: -
DNA: TGTGCCAGCATTCAGAACAGGGGGAGCACTGAAGCTTTCTTT
CDR3: CASIQNRGSTEAFF

D: -
J: TRBJ1-5
V: TRBV7-8
size: once
DNA: TGTGCCAGCAGCTTAGTAGGGGCTCAGCCCCAGCATTTT
CDR3: CASSLVGAQPQHF

D: -
J: TRBJ1-5
V: TRBV29-1
size: -
DNA: TGCAGCGTTTTACCGGGACCCCCCCAGGAAGCCCAGCATTTT
CDR3: CSVLPGPPQEAQHF

D: -
J: TRBJ1-2
V: TRBV5-4
size: -
DNA: TGTGCCAGCAGCTCAGGAGACGGCTACACCTTC
CDR3: CASSSGDGYTF

D: -
J: TRBJ1-3
V: TRBV19
size: -
DNA: TGTGCCAGTAGTATAGAAGGACAGAGCTCTGGAAACACCATATATTTT
CDR3: CASSIEGQSSGNTIYF

D: -
J: TRBJ2-5
V: TRBV30
size: -
DNA: TGTGCCTGGGCCCCGGGAGAAGAGACCCAGTACTTC
CDR3: CAWAPGEETQYF

D: -
J: TRBJ2-7
V: TRBV5-1
size: once
DNA: TGCGCCAGCAGCTTGGTCGGCAGAAGTACCTACGAGCAGTACTTC
CDR3: CASSLVGRSTYEQYF

D: -
J: TRBJ1-3
V: TRBV10-3
size: -
DNA: TGTGCCATCAGTGAGTTTCCACAGGGTGAACGAAACACCATATATTTT
CDR3: CAISEFPQGERNTIYF

D: -
J: TRBJ2-1
V: TRBV7-7
size: once
DNA: TGTGCTAGCAGCTTAAACTCCGCCGGCGGGGATGAGCAGTTCTTC
CDR3: CASSLNSAGGDEQFF

D: -
J: TRBJ2-5
V: TRBV30
size: -
DNA: TGTGCCTGGAGTGCCACCCAAGACTCGCGGGGAGGGACCCAGTACTTC
CDR3: CAWSATQDSRGGTQYF

D: -
J: TRBJ2-7
V: TRBV11-2
size: -
DNA: TGTGCCAGCAGCTTAGATCGTGGCAGTCCCTACGAGCAGTACTTC
CDR3: CASSLDRGSPYEQYF

D: -
J: TRBJ2-5
V: TRBV9
size: once
DNA: TGTGCCAGCAGCGTTTTGCCGTGGGGGCAAGAGACCCAGTACTTC
CDR3: CASSVLPWGQETQYF

D: TRBD1
J: TRBJ1-4
V: TRBV11-2
size: -
DNA: TGTGCCAGCAGCTCCGGACAGGGATTGGGAAAACTGTTTTTT
CDR3: CASSSGQGLGKLFF

D: -
J: TRBJ2-2
V: TRBV6-5
size: -
DNA: TGTGCCAGCAGTTACAGAGAAACAGGCGCCGGGGAGCTGTTTTTT
CDR3: CASSYRETGAGELFF

D: TRBD2
J: TRBJ2-1
V: TRBV6-5
size: -
DNA: TGTGCCAGCAGTTACGGACTAGCTTCCTACAATGAGCAGTTCTTC
CDR3: CASSYGLASYNEQFF

D: -
J: TRBJ1-2
V: TRBV5-6
size: -
DNA: TGTGCCAGCAGCTTGGGCGTCAGCTATGGCTACACCTTC
CDR3: CASSLGVSYGYTF

D: TRBD2
J: TRBJ2-1
V: TRBV7-2
size: -
DNA: TGTGCCACCCAAGGATCTAGCGGGATGCCTGAGCAGTTCTTC
CDR3: CATQGSSGMPEQFF

D: -
J: TRBJ1-6
V: TRBV7-9
size: -
DNA: TGTGCCAGCAGCCAGACAGCGAGCTCCTATAATTCACCCCTCCACTTT
CDR3: CASSQTASSYNSPLHF

D: TRBD2
J: TRBJ2-7
V: TRBV7-2
size: -
DNA: TGTGCCAGCAGCCCCCCGGGACTAGCCTACGAGCAGTACTTC
CDR3: CASSPPGLAYEQYF

D: TRBD2
J: TRBJ2-1
V: TRBV5-6
size: -
DNA: TGTGCCAGCAGCTTGCTGGGGGGGGAGCAGTTCTTC
CDR3: CASSLLGGEQFF

D: -
J: TRBJ1-4
V: TRBV7-9
size: -
DNA: TGCGCCAGCAGCCTCGAACGAGGCAGGCCTAATGAAAAACTGTTTTTT
CDR3: CASSLERGRPNEKLFF

D: -
J: TRBJ2-7
V: TRBV10-3
size: -
DNA: TGTGCCATCAGGGGGGACCAGGTGGGCGAGCAGTACTTC
CDR3: CAIRGDQVGEQYF

D: -
J: TRBJ2-2
V: TRBV18
size: -
DNA: TGTGCCAGCTCACCACCGATGCGTTCGATTACAGGGTCGAACACCGGGGAGCTGTTTTTT
CDR3: CASSPPMRSITGSNTGELFF

D: -
J: TRBJ2-1
V: TRBV7-6
size: -
DNA: TGTGCCAGCAGCTTACCGGGCCTGGATGAGCAGTTCTTC
CDR3: CASSLPGLDEQFF

D: TRBD2
J: TRBJ2-7
V: TRBV5-6
size: -
DNA: TGTGCCAGCAGCTTGGCAGGGACTAGCGGGAGTTACGAGCAGTACTTC
CDR3: CASSLAGTSGSYEQYF

D: -
J: TRBJ2-7
V: TRBV7-2
size: -
DNA: TGTGCCAGCAGCTTAGAAAATTCTTACGAGCAGTACTTC
CDR3: CASSLENSYEQYF

D: -
J: TRBJ2-1
V: TRBV6-1
size: once
DNA: TGTGCCAGCAGTTCAACAACAGGCACCTACAATGAGCAGTTCTTC
CDR3: CASSSTTGTYNEQFF

D: TRBD2
J: TRBJ2-5
V: TRBV29-1
size: once
DNA: TGCAGCGTTGAAAGATCCAGCGGGAGTCCAGAGACCCAGTACTTC
CDR3: CSVERSSGSPETQYF

D: -
J: TRBJ2-2
V: TRBV5-1
size: few
DNA: TGCGCCACAGGAAGACTCAACACCGGGGAGCTGTTTTTT
CDR3: CATGRLNTGELFF

D: -
J: TRBJ2-3
V: TRBV4-1
size: -
DNA: TGCGCCAGCAGCCAAGACGGGGGAGTTACGCAGTATTTT
CDR3: CASSQDGGVTQYF

D: -
J: TRBJ2-2
V: TRBV19
size: few
DNA: TGTGCCAGTAGTCTGAACACCGGGGAGCTGTTTTTT
CDR3: CASSLNTGELFF

D: TRBD2
J: TRBJ2-1
V: TRBV11-3
size: -
DNA: TGTGCCAGCAGCTTAGGACCGGCTAGCGGAAACAATGAGCAGTTCTTC
CDR3: CASSLGPASGNNEQFF

D: TRBD1
J: TRBJ1-2
V: TRBV5-6
size: few
DNA: TGTGCCAGCAGCCCGTCAGGGGGCTATGGCTACACCTTC
CDR3: CASSPSGGYGYTF

D: -
J: TRBJ2-7
V: TRBV7-2
size: -
DNA: TGTGCCAGCAGCTTGACAGGATACGAGCAGTACTTC
CDR3: CASSLTGYEQYF

D: -
J: TRBJ2-4
V: TRBV4-3
size: -
DNA: TGCGCCAGCAGCCAAGATTGGGCGGGGAACATTCAGTACTTC
CDR3: CASSQDWAGNIQYF

D: -
J: TRBJ2-7
V: TRBV7-2
size: -
DNA: TGTGCCAGCAGCTCTGGACAGACCTACGAGCAGTACTTC
CDR3: CASSSGQTYEQYF

D: TRBD1
J: TRBJ2-3
V: TRBV30
size: -
DNA: TGTGCCTGGAGTAACGGACAGGGGTTCACAGATACGCAGTATTTT
CDR3: CAWSNGQGFTDTQYF

D: -
J: TRBJ1-3
V: TRBV11-2
size: -
DNA: TGTGCCAGCAGCTTAGCGGGCACCGCCTCTGGAAACACCATATATTTT
CDR3: CASSLAGTASGNTIYF

D: -
J: TRBJ2-2
V: TRBV7-9
size: -
DNA: TGTGCCAGCAGCTTAGGCACCGGGGAGCTGTTTTTT
CDR3: CASSLGTGELFF

D: -
J: TRBJ2-3
V: TRBV19
size: -
DNA: TGTGCCAGTAGTATAATCGGTGCGACAGATACGCAGTATTTT
CDR3: CASSIIGATDTQYF

D: TRBD2
J: TRBJ2-5
V: TRBV5-1
size: -
DNA: TGCGCCAGCAGCTTTAAACTAGCGGGGGGAAACGAAGAGACCCAGTACTTC
CDR3: CASSFKLAGGNEETQYF

D: TRBD1
J: TRBJ2-7
V: TRBV18
size: once
DNA: TGTGCCAGCTTTGAAGACAGGGCCTACGAGCAGTACTTC
CDR3: CASFEDRAYEQYF

D: -
J: TRBJ2-3
V: TRBV4-3
size: -
DNA: TGCGCCAGCAGCTCGGAGGGAGGTGGCACAGATACGCAGTATTTT
CDR3: CASSSEGGGTDTQYF

D: -
J: TRBJ2-5
V: TRBV5-6
size: -
DNA: TGTGCCAGCAGCTTCGCCAGTAAAGAGACCCAGTACTTC
CDR3: CASSFASKETQYF

D: -
J: TRBJ1-2
V: TRBV28
size: -
DNA: TGTGCCAGCAGCCCCGGTGGGGGGTGGGGCTACACCTTC
CDR3: CASSPGGGWGYTF

D: -
J: TRBJ1-3
V: TRBV12-5
size: -
DNA: TGTGCTAGTGGTTTGGTACAGGGTAGTTCTGGAAACACCATATATTTT
CDR3: CASGLVQGSSGNTIYF

D: TRBD1
J: TRBJ1-4
V: TRBV6-1
size: -
DNA: TGTGCCACCCGAGAGGGGGCCAATGATGAAAAACTGTTTTTT
CDR3: CATREGANDEKLFF

D: -
J: TRBJ1-2
V: TRBV14
size: -
DNA: TGTGCCAGCAGCCAAGATTGGCCGGGTGGCTATGGCTACACCTTC
CDR3: CASSQDWPGGYGYTF

D: TRBD1
J: TRBJ1-4
V: TRBV4-2
size: -
DNA: TGTGCCAGCAGCCAAGGGCAGGGGGCAACTAATGAAAAACTGTTTTTT
CDR3: CASSQGQGATNEKLFF

D: -
J: TRBJ2-2
V: TRBV18
size: -
DNA: TGTGCCAGCTCACCACCGGTCGGGGAGCTGTTTTTT
CDR3: CASSPPVGELFF

D: -
J: TRBJ2-7
V: TRBV6-1
size: -
DNA: TGTGCCAGCAGTACCCGGGGGATCTACGAGCAGTACTTC
CDR3: CASSTRGIYEQYF